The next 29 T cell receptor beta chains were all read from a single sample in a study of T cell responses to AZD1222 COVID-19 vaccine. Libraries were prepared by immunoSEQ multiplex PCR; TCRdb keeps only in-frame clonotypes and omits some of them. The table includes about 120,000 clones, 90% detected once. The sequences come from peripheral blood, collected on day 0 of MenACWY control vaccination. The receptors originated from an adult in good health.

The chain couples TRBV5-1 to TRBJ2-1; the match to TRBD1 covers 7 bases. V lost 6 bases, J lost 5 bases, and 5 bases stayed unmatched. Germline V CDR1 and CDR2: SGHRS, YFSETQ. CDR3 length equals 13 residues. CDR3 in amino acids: CASTRDRNNEQFF. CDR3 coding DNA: TGCGCCAGCACCCGGGACAGAAACAATGAGCAGTTCTTC.

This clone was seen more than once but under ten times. CDR3 amino acids: CASSRDPYNEQFF. CDR3 coding DNA: TGTGCCAGCAGCCGGGACCCCTACAATGAGCAGTTCTTC. This rearrangement joins TRBV12-3 or TRBV12-4 to TRBJ2-1; possibly TRBD1 or TRBD2 for D (5 bases each). The germline V and J ends were trimmed by 6 bases and 2 bases, with 8 bases remaining between them. The CDR3 consists of 13 residues.

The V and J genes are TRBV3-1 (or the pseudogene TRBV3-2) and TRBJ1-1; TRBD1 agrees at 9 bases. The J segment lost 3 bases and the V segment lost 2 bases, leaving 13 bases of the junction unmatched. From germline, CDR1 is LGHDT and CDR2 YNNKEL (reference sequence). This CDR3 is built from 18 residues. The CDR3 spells CASSQQVVRTGAYTEAFF. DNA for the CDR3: TGTGCCAGCAGCCAACAGGTAGTTCGGACAGGGGCTTACACTGAAGCTTTCTTT.

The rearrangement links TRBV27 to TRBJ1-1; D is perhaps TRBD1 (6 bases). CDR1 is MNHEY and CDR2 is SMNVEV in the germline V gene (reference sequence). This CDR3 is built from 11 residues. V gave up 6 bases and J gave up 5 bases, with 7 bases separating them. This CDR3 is CASRRGTEAFF. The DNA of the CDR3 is TGTGCCAGCAGGAGGGGGACTGAAGCTTTCTTT.

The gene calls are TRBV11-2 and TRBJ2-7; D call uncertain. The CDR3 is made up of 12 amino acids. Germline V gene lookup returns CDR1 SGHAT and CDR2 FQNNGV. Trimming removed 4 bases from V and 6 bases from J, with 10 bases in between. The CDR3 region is CASSSARSEQYF. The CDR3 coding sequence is TGTGCCAGCAGCTCCGCTAGGAGCGAGCAGTACTTC.

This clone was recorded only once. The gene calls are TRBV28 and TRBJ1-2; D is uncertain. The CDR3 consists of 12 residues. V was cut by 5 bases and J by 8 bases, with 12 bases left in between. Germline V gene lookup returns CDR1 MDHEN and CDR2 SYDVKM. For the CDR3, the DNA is TGTGCCAGCAGTGCGCGACTTGGCGGCTACACCTTC. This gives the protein CASSARLGGYTF.

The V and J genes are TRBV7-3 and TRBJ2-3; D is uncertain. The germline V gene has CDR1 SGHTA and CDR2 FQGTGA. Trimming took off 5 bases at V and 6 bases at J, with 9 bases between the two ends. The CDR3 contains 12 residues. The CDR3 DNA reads TGTGCCAGCAGCCGAACCTCCGATACGCAGTATTTT. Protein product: CASSRTSDTQYF.

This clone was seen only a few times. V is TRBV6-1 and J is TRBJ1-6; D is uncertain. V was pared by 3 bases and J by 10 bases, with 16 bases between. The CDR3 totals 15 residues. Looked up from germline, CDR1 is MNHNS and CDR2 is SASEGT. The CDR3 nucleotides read TGTGCCAGCAGTGAGTTTGCGGGGAATTTCTCACCCCTCCACTTT. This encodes CASSEFAGNFSPLHF.

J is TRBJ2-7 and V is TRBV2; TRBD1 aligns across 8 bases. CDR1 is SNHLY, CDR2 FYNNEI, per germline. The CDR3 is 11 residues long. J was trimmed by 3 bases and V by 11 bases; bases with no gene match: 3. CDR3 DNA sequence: TGTGCCGGAGACAGGGGCTACGAGCAGTACGTC. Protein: CAGDRGYEQYV.

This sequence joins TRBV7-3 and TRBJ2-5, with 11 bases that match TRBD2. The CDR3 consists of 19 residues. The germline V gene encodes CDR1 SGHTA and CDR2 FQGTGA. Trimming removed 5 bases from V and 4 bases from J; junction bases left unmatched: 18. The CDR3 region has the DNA TGTGCCAGCAGCCCCCCCCTGGGTAGCGGGAGGGCCAATCGAGAGACCCAGTACTTC. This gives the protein CASSPPLGSGRANRETQYF.

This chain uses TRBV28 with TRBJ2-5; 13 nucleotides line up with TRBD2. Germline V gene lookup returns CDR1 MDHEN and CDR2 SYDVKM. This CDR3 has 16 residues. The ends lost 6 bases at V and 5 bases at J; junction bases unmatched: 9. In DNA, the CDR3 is TGTGCCAGCAGCGTCACCGGACTAGCGGGGGATGAGACCCAGTACTTC. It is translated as CASSVTGLAGDETQYF. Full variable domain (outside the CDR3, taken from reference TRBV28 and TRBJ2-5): DVKVTQSSRYLVKRTGEKVFLECVQDMDHENMFWYRQDPGLGLRLIYFSYDVKMKEKGDIPEGYSVSREKKERFSLILESASTNQTSMYLCASSVTGLAGDETQYFGPGTRLLVL.

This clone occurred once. CDR3 bases: TGTGCCAGCAGCCAAGGCTGGGGGTACACCGGGGAGCTGTTTTTT. Translated: CASSQGWGYTGELFF. The rearrangement uses TRBV3-1 (or the pseudogene TRBV3-2) and TRBJ2-2; D possibly uses TRBD1 or TRBD2 (5 bases each). Germline CDR1 is LGHDT and CDR2 is YNNKEL (reference sequence). This CDR3 region has 15 residues. The germline V and J ends were trimmed by 1 base and 3 bases, with 9 bases remaining between them.

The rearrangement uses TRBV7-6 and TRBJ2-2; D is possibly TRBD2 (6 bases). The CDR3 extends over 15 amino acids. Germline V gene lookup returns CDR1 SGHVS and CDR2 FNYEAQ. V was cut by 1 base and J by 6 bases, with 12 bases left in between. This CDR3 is CASSLGDTSSGELFF. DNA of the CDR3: TGTGCCAGCAGCTTAGGCGATACTAGCTCCGGGGAGCTGTTTTTT.

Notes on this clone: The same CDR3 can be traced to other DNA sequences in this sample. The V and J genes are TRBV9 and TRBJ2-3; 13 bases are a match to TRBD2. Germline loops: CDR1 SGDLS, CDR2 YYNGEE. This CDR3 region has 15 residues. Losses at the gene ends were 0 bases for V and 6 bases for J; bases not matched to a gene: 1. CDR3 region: CASSVGGLAGDTQYF. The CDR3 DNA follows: TGTGCCAGCAGCGTAGGGGGACTAGCGGGGGATACGCAGTATTTT. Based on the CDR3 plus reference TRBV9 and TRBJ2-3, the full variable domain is DSGVTQTPKHLITATGQRVTLRCSPRSGDLSVYWYQQSLDQGLQFLIQYYNGEERAKGNILERFSAQQFPDLHSELNLSSLELGDSALYFCASSVGGLAGDTQYFGPGTRLTVL.

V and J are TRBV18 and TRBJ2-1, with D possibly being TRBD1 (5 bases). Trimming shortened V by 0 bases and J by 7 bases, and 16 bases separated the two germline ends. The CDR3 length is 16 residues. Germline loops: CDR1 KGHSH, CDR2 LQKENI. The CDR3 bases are TGTGCCAGCTCACCACCGGTGGCAGGGCGAGCTAATGAGCAGTTCTTC. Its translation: CASSPPVAGRANEQFF.

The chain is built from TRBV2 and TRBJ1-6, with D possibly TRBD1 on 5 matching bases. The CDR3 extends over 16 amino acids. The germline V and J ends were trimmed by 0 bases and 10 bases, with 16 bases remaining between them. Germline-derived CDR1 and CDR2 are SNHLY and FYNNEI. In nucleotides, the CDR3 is TGTGCCAGCAGTGAAGCGCTTCGTCAGGGAAGCTCACCCCTCCACTTT. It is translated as CASSEALRQGSSPLHF.

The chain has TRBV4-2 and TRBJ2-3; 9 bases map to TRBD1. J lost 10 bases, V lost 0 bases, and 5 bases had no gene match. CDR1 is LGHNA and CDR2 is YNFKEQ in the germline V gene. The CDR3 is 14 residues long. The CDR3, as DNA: TGTGCCAGCAGCCAAGATACAGGGGGCCGTTCGCAGTATTTT. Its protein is CASSQDTGGRSQYF.

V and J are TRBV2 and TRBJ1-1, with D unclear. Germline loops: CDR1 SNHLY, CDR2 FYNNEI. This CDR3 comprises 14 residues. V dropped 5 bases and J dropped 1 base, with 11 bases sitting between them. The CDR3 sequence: CASSYLDTNTEAFF. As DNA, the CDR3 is TGTGCCAGCAGTTACTTAGATACGAACACTGAAGCTTTCTTT.

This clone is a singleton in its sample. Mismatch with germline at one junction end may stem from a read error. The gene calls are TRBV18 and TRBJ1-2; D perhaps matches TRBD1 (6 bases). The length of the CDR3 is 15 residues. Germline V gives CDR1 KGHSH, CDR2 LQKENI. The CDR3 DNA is TGTGCCAGCTCGCCACAGGGTCCCGATAACTATGGCTACACCTTC. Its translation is CASSPQGPDNYGYTF.

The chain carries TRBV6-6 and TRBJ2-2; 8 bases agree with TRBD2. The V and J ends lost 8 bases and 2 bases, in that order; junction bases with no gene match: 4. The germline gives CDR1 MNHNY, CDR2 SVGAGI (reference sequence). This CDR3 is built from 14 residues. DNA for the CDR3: TGTGCCAGCTCCGGGAGGGCTAACACCGGGGAGCTGTTTTTT. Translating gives CASSGRANTGELFF.

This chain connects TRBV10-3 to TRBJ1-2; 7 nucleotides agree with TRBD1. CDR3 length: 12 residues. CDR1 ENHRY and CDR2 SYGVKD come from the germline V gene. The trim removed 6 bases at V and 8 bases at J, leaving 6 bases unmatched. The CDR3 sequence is CAIRTGERGYTF. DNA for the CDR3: TGTGCCATCAGAACAGGGGAAAGGGGCTACACCTTC.

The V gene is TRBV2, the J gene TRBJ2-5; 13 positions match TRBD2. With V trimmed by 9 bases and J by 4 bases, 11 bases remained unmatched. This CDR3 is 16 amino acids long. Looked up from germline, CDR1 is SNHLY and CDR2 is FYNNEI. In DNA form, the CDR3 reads TGTGCCAGTGGAGTAGGACTAGCGGGAGAAGGAGAGACCCAGTACTTC. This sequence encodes CASGVGLAGEGETQYF.

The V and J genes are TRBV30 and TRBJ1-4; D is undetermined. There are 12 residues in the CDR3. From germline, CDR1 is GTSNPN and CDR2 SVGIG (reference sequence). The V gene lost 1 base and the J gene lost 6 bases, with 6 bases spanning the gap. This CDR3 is CAWSGTDEKLFF. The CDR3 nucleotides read TGTGCCTGGAGTGGGACTGATGAAAAACTGTTTTTT.

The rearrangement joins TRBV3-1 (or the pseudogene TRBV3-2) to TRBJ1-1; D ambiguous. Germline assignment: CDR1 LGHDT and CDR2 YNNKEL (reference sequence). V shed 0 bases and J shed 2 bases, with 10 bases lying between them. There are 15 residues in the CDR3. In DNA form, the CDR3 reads TGTGCCAGCAGCCAAGATTGGGCAGGTAACACTGAAGCTTTCTTT. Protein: CASSQDWAGNTEAFF.

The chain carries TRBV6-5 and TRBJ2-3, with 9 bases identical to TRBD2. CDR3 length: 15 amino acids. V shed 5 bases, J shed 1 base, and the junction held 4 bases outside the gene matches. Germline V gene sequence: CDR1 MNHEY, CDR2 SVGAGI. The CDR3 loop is CASSRLAGGTDTQYF. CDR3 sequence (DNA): TGTGCCAGCAGTAGATTAGCGGGGGGCACAGATACGCAGTATTTT.

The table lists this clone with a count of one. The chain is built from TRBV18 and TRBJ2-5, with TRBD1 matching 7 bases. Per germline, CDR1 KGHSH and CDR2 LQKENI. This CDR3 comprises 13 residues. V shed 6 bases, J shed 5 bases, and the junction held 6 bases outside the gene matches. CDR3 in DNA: TGTGCCAGCTCTCAGATACAGGGGGAGACCCAGTACTTC. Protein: CASSQIQGETQYF.

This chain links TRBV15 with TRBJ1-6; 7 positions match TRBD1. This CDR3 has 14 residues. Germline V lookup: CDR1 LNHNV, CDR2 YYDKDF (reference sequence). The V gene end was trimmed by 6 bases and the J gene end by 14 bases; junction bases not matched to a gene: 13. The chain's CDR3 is CATSKNAGQISLHF. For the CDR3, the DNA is TGTGCCACCAGTAAGAACGCGGGACAGATATCCCTCCACTTT.

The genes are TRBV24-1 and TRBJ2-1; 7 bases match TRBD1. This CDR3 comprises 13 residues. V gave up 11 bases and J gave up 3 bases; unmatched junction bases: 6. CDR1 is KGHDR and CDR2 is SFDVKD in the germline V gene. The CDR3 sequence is CAIGTELYNEQFF. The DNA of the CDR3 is TGTGCCATCGGGACAGAACTCTACAATGAGCAGTTCTTC.

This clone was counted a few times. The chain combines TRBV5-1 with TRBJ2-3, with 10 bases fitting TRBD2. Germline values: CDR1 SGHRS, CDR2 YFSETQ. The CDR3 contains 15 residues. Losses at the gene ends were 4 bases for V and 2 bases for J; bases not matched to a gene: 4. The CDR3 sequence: CASSPGTSVTDTQYF. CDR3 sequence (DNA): TGCGCCAGCAGCCCTGGGACTAGCGTCACAGATACGCAGTATTTT.